The clone carrying this T cell receptor beta chain was recorded a few times. V lost 4 bases to trimming and J lost 2 bases; unmatched junction nucleotides: 3. Germline lookup yields CDR1 SGHDT and CDR2 YYEEEE. The CDR3 has 15 amino acids. The source of the sample is a study of blood T cell repertoires in COVID-19. Method: immunoSEQ multiplex PCR; TCRdb's copy keeps in-frame clones and lacks some. The repertoire holds 70,000 to 95,000 clones, with 80% as singletons. The J gene is TRBJ2-6, the V gene TRBV5-6; 7 bases fit TRBD2. This sequence originates from a woman in her forties with active or convalescent COVID-19. What was sequenced was peripheral blood. The CDR3 bases are TGTGCCAGCAGCGCGGGAGCGGCTGGGGCCAACGTCCTGACTTTC. It yields the protein CASSAGAAGANVLTF.